The T cell receptor (beta chain) under discussion was sequenced for a study of CD8 T cells in Susac syndrome. cDNA came from approximately 0.5 to 1 ug RNA primed by random hexamers. The authors amplified TCR beta CDR3 across 54 Vbeta and 13 Jbeta using immunoSEQ multiplex PCR. TCRdb re-analysed the immunoSEQ multiplex PCR reads in MiXCR, keeping a single row per CDR3 protein. This table holds approximately 120,000 distinct CDR3 sequences, 90% to 95% found once. Sequencing of TCR beta drew on CD8+ and CD4+ T cells from blood. The CDR3 is made up of 14 amino acids. The V and J ends lost 2 bases and 1 base respectively, with 8 bases between them. Germline assignment: CDR1 MGHDK and CDR2 SYGVNS.

This chain links TRBV25-1 with TRBJ2-5; D may match TRBD1 or TRBD2 (5 bases each). The clonotype originates from a human donor with multiple sclerosis. The source material was CD8+ T cells from PBMCs. This chain's CDR3 is CASSERGPQETQYF. CDR3 DNA: TGTGCCAGCAGTGAACGGGGACCCCAAGAGACCCAGTACTTC.